The 24 T cell receptor beta chains listed next were all sequenced from one sample in a study of regulatory T cells in long-lasting Graves disease. Combining iRepertoire HTBI primers with Arm-PCR of CDR3 regions, the authors built TCR beta libraries. One entry per CDR3 protein, called by TCRdb with MiXCR from the multiplex PCR reads. The repertoire has around 420,000 distinct CDR3 sequences, 15% of them found once; the top ten carry over 7%. The time point: newly diagnosed GD, antithyroid drugs for less than 3 months. PBMCs provided the RNA from which the TCR library was made. The same data also contributed to another study, on T cells in Graves' hyperthyroidism and ophthalmopathy.

Sequenced here: peripheral blood mononuclear cells (PBMCs), sampled at new diagnosis, from a patient treated with antithyroid drugs. Receptors originate from a woman aged 35 to 49 with Graves disease.

In this sample, this clonotype turned up many times. The CDR3 here is CASSWGGVYEQYF. CDR3 nucleotides: TGTGCCAGCAGTTGGGGGGGCGTTTACGAGCAGTACTTC. The rearrangement uses TRBV12-3 or TRBV12-4 and TRBJ2-7, with D maybe TRBD2 (7 bases). Trimming left V 4 bases short and J 4 bases short, with 11 bases between. This CDR3 comprises 13 residues.

The rearrangement uses TRBV5-1 and TRBJ2-1, with unresolved D. Germline loops: CDR1 SGHRS, CDR2 YFSETQ. This CDR3 is built from 15 residues. V was shortened by 1 base and J by 5 bases, with 13 bases between the two germline ends. Here the CDR3 DNA reads TGCGCCAGCAGCTTGATCAGATCCCCAAACAATGAGCAGTTCTTC. This encodes CASSLIRSPNNEQFF. Complete variable domain (other parts from reference TRBV5-1 and TRBJ2-1): KAGVTQTPRYLIKTRGQQVTLSCSPISGHRSVSWYQQTPGQGLQFLFEYFSETQRNKGNFPGRFSGRQFSNSRSEMNVSTLELGDSALYLCASSLIRSPNNEQFFGPGTRLTVL.

Ten or more counts support this clonotype. The chain is built from TRBV2 and TRBJ2-7; no firm D call. CDR1 is SNHLY, CDR2 FYNNEI, per germline. This CDR3 comprises 12 residues. V was trimmed by 7 bases and J by 0 bases, leaving 7 bases between them. Written as DNA, the CDR3 is TGTGCCAGCACTTACCACTCCTACGAGCAGTACTTC. Its translation is CASTYHSYEQYF.

The V gene is TRBV10-3, the J gene TRBJ1-1; D possibly corresponds to TRBD1 (5 bases). The CDR3 totals 14 residues. V was pared by 5 bases and J by 2 bases, with 12 bases between. CDR1 and CDR2 from the germline V gene are ENHRY and SYGVKD. CDR3 sequence reads: CAISSQRGNTEAFF. The CDR3 DNA reads as TGTGCCATCAGTTCACAAAGGGGCAACACTGAAGCTTTCTTT.

This clonotype came up many times. The J gene is TRBJ2-7, the V gene TRBV12-3 or TRBV12-4; 8 nucleotides line up with TRBD1. This CDR3 is built from 14 residues. V was clipped by 6 bases and J by 1 base; unmatched bases: 5. CDR3 nucleotides: TGTGCCAGCAGCCCAGGGGGCTCTTCCTACGAGCAGTACTTC. Its protein is CASSPGGSSYEQYF.

This sequence joins TRBV5-5 and TRBJ1-4; D gene ambiguous. Germline CDR1 reads SGHKS; CDR2 reads YYEKEE (reference sequence). The CDR3 spans 13 residues. V lost 1 base to trimming and J lost 14 bases, with 15 bases between them. CDR3 residues: CASSLQRTGPLFF. For the CDR3, the DNA is TGTGCCAGCAGCTTGCAGAGGACCGGCCCTCTGTTTTTT.

This clonotype was seen many times. The genes are TRBV7-3 and TRBJ1-2; D gene uncertain. The germline V gene encodes CDR1 SGHTA and CDR2 FQGTGA. Trimming left V 2 bases short and J 4 bases short, with 5 bases between. There are 12 residues in the CDR3. The CDR3 loop is CASSLDGYGYTF. The CDR3 DNA is TGTGCCAGCAGCTTAGACGGCTATGGCTACACCTTC.

This clonotype was seen a handful of times. CDR3 in amino acids: CASTKPGLDYNEQFF. The DNA of the CDR3 is TGTGCCAGCACCAAACCGGGACTAGACTACAATGAGCAGTTCTTC. This rearrangement joins TRBV6-1 to TRBJ2-1; 8 bases agree with TRBD2. V lost 7 bases and J lost 3; bases outside the gene matches: 8. This CDR3 is built from 15 residues. CDR1 is MNHNS, CDR2 SASEGT, per germline.

This clonotype was seen more than once but under ten times. The chain employs TRBV7-2 and TRBJ2-7; tentative D call: TRBD2 (6 bases). The DNA end is a closer match to TRBJ2-3, so the J assignment may be wrong. Germline V lookup: CDR1 SGHTA, CDR2 FQGNSA. CDR3 size: 18 residues. The CDR3 protein is CASSLFGGTVRRTDTQYF. The CDR3, as DNA: TGTGCCAGCAGCTTATTTGGCGGGACGGTTAGAAGGACAGATACGCAGTATTTT.

CDR3 bases: TGTGCCAGTAGTATAAGGGAGGACGCTCCCTACGAGCAGTACTTC. It translates to CASSIREDAPYEQYF. The chain uses TRBV19 and TRBJ2-7; the D gene is possibly TRBD2 (6 bases). The CDR3 sequence is 15 residues long. Germline CDR1 reads LNHDA; CDR2 reads SQIVND (reference sequence). The V and J ends lost 2 bases and 2 bases respectively, with 13 bases between them.

This clonotype occurred a few times. This rearrangement joins TRBV5-1 to TRBJ1-1, with unresolved D. The CDR3 has 14 amino acids. The V gene's germline CDR1 is SGHRS and CDR2 YFSETQ. The ends were cut back, 9 bases at V and 4 bases at J, with 19 bases in the middle. CDR3 nucleotide sequence: TGCGCCACCTTCGCAACCCCGGGGAGCACTGAAGCTTTCTTT. It encodes CATFATPGSTEAFF.

This clonotype was seen more than once but under ten times. The genes are TRBV6-1 and TRBJ2-6; 7 bases align to TRBD1. The length of the CDR3 is 17 residues. With V trimmed by 6 bases and J by 0 bases, 8 bases remained unmatched. CDR1 and CDR2 from the germline V gene are MNHNS and SASEGT. CDR3 nucleotide sequence: TGTGCCAGCAGGTCGGGACAGCCGATCTCTGGGGCCAACGTCCTGACTTTC. Residues: CASRSGQPISGANVLTF.

The chain combines TRBV28 with TRBJ2-1, with a tentative D call TRBD2 (6 bases). Germline CDR1 MDHEN, CDR2 SYDVKM. The V end lost 4 bases, the J end lost 8 bases, and 21 bases lay between the germline ends. The CDR3 length is 16 residues. The DNA of the CDR3 is TGTGCCAGCAGTTCCCCCGGAGCGGGCGTCCGTTATGAGCAGTTCTTC. Amino acid sequence: CASSSPGAGVRYEQFF.

In this sample, this clonotype turned up many times. The gene calls are TRBV6-5 and TRBJ2-2; TRBD1 agrees at 7 bases. Germline V gives CDR1 MNHEY, CDR2 SVGAGI. The CDR3 length is 15 residues. J lost 6 bases, V lost 0 bases, and 4 bases had no gene match. CDR3 protein: CASSYSMQGAGELFF. The CDR3 coding sequence is TGTGCCAGCAGTTACTCTATGCAGGGGGCCGGGGAGCTGTTTTTT.

In regard to this clonotype: A clone one base away is much larger, so this may be a read error. This rearrangement joins TRBV12-3 or TRBV12-4 to TRBJ2-3; D remains unclear. Trimming removed 5 bases from V and 2 bases from J, with 11 bases in between. This CDR3 comprises 14 residues. The CDR3 is CASSESRATDTQYF. CDR3 coding DNA: TGTGCCAGCAGTGAAAGTAGGGCCACAGATACGCAGTATTTT.

This chain links TRBV13 with TRBJ1-3, with unresolved D. Germline lookup yields CDR1 PRHDT and CDR2 FYEKMQ (reference sequence). CDR3 length: 15 residues. The V gene lost 4 bases and the J gene lost 0 bases, with 10 bases spanning the gap. CDR3 amino acids: CASSSRPDSGNTIYF. The CDR3 nucleotides are TGTGCCAGCAGCTCGCGGCCGGACTCTGGAAACACCATATATTTT.

This clonotype showed up many times. This chain connects TRBV19 to TRBJ2-5; a possible D gene is TRBD2 (5 bases). Germline V gene lookup returns CDR1 LNHDA and CDR2 SQIVND (reference sequence). V was cut by 4 bases and J by 4 bases, with 16 bases left in between. There are 15 residues in the CDR3. This CDR3 reads CASSNAEGLGETQYF. CDR3 nucleotides: TGTGCCAGTAGTAATGCCGAGGGCCTGGGAGAGACCCAGTACTTC.

This clonotype came up many times. The chain combines TRBV15 with TRBJ1-5, with 11 bases fitting TRBD1. The germline V gene has CDR1 LNHNV and CDR2 YYDKDF (reference sequence). This CDR3 contains 16 residues. Trimming at V came to 5 bases and at J to 7 bases, leaving 10 bases not matched to a gene. CDR3 in DNA: TGTGCCACCAGCGGCGGGACAGGGGGAACGGGACAGCCCCAGCATTTT. Its translation: CATSGGTGGTGQPQHF.

J is TRBJ2-1 and V is TRBV29-1, with 14 bases that match TRBD2. The germline gives CDR1 SQVTM, CDR2 ANQGSEA. V lost 5 bases, J lost 8 bases, and 8 bases stayed unmatched. CDR3 size: 15 residues. The CDR3 region is CSVTLGTSGSYEQFF. The DNA for the CDR3 is TGCAGCGTTACCCTTGGGACTAGCGGGAGCTATGAGCAGTTCTTC.

There are many counts of this clonotype. CDR3 DNA sequence: TGTGCCAGCAGCTTAACAGGGGGCGGCCGGCCAGCGTCATACAATGAGCAGTTCTTC. Its protein is CASSLTGGGRPASYNEQFF. J is TRBJ2-1 and V is TRBV7-9, with 9 bases aligning to TRBD1. In germline, CDR1 is SEHNR, CDR2 FQNEAQ (reference sequence). The junction had 15 bases not matched to a gene; V was cut back by 2 bases and J by 4 bases. This CDR3 has 19 residues.

Note on this clonotype: Since a much larger clone is just one base distant, this may be a read error. The chain combines TRBV6-1 with TRBJ2-1; a possible D gene is TRBD2 (6 bases). Germline CDR1 MNHNS, CDR2 SASEGT. Trimming removed 4 bases at V and 8 bases at J, with 18 bases between. This CDR3 is built from 15 residues. In DNA, the CDR3 is TGTGCCAGCAGTGGTCGACAAAGACTAGTCGATGAGCAGTTCTTC. Translating it yields CASSGRQRLVDEQFF.

This clonotype was recorded at least ten times. The chain employs TRBV30 and TRBJ1-2, with D tentatively TRBD1 (5 bases). The CDR3 is made up of 14 amino acids. V was clipped by 4 bases and J by 4 bases, with 16 bases between them. The V gene's germline CDR1 is GTSNPN and CDR2 SVGIG (reference sequence). CDR3 nucleotides: TGTGCCTGGATCCCCACGGGACTGCGCTATGGCTACACCTTC. Translating gives CAWIPTGLRYGYTF.

The rearrangement joins TRBV7-9 to TRBJ2-1; either TRBD1 or TRBD2 may fit D (5 bases each). The end of the DNA fits TRBJ2-5 better, so the J call may be wrong. CDR3 length: 14 residues. Germline loops: CDR1 SEHNR, CDR2 FQNEAQ (reference sequence). CDR3 in DNA: TGTGCCAGCAGCCAAGACCCCAGGGACGAGACCCAGTACTTC. Amino acids: CASSQDPRDETQYF.

This clonotype was picked up many times. CDR3 sequence (DNA): TGTGCCAGCAGCGTACTAGCGGAGAAGTACGAGCAGTACTTC. Encoded protein: CASSVLAEKYEQYF. The V and J genes are TRBV11-2 and TRBJ2-7; 8 positions match TRBD2. CDR1 and CDR2 (germline): SGHAT, FQNNGV. V gave up 5 bases and J gave up 4 bases; unmatched junction bases: 7. CDR3 size: 14 residues.